The T cell receptor beta chain described here comes from a study of T cell responses to AZD1222 COVID-19 vaccine. Sequencing used immunoSEQ multiplex PCR; TCRdb keeps in-frame clones, though not all of them. Of some 130,000 clones listed, approximately 88% were seen once; the top ten hold over 5%. The CDR3 is 12 amino acids. V shed 6 bases, J shed 3 bases, and the junction held 1 base outside the gene matches. Per the germline V gene, CDR1 is ENHRY and CDR2 is SYGVKD. Pooled samples include second doses given at about 4 or 12 weeks. As regards this clone: No antigen is known for it.

Study-wide points: Across the whole spike, CD4 TCRs peaked at regions 160-218 and 743-854.

This sequence joins TRBV10-3 and TRBJ2-7, with TRBD1 matching over 8 bases. The source is an adult who received the AZD1222 COVID-19 vaccine. The sample consisted of peripheral blood, taken 28 days after the second AZD1222 dose. The CDR3 DNA follows: TGTGCCATCAGCACAGGGGGCTACGAGCAGTACTTC. Its protein is CAISTGGYEQYF.